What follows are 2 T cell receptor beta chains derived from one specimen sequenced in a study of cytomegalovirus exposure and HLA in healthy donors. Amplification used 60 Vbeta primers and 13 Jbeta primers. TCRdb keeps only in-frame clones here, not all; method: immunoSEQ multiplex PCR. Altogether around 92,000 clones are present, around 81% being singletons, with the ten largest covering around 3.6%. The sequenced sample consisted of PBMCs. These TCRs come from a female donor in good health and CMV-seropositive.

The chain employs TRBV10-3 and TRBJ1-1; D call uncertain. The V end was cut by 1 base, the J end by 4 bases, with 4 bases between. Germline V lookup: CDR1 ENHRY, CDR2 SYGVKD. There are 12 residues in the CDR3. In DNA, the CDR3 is TGTGCCATCAGTGAGTGGGCCACTGAAGCTTTCTTT. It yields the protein CAISEWATEAFF.

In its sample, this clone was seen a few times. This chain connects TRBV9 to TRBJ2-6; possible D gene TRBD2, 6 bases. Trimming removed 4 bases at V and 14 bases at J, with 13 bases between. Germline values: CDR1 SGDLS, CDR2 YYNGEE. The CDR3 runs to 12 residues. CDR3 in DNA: TGTGCCAGCAGCTCCGGGACTGAGCTCCTGACTTTC. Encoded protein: CASSSGTELLTF.